This entry features one T cell receptor (beta chain) sequence. Its antigen remains unknown. This entry belongs to a study of shared clonotypes between healthy human individuals. Notes on the study in general: A small donor pool kept down the genetic and exposure-history diversity that was represented. In this cohort, only blood was sampled, and tissue repertoires likely differ.

Trimming took off 0 bases at V and 9 bases at J, with 9 bases between the two ends. There are 12 residues in the CDR3. Per the germline V gene, CDR1 is SGHTS and CDR2 is YDEGEE. Division of CD4+ cells produced a CD45RA+ naive subset and a CD45RA-negative memory subset. At a deep level, the assay was run. Produced via immunoSEQ multiplex PCR; TCRdb's table is partial and in-frame only. The table has approximately 320,000 clones, approximately 79% seen once. The sequence came from a young man in good health. Sample: memory CD4+ T cells sorted from blood. The subset here: CD45RA-negative fraction. The chain links TRBV5-8 to TRBJ1-1; D unclear. The CDR3 DNA follows: TGTGCCAGCAGCTTGGCGAGGCGGAAAGCTTTCTTT. It encodes CASSLARRKAFF.